Listed below are T cell receptor beta chains from one sample, sequenced in a study of CD8+CD57+ T cells in acquired aplastic anemia. TCRdb itself ran the reads through MiXCR, one entry per CDR3 protein. The repertoire holds about 58,000 distinct CDR3 sequences, with roughly three fifths as singletons. The sample consisted of sorted CD4+, CD8+, or CD8+CD57+ T cells (not recorded which) from PBMCs. These receptors were taken from a human donor with aplastic anemia. Both conserved end residues are part of each CDR3. Each record gives: V gene, J gene, clone size, D gene, CDR3 protein, CDR3 DNA. A D gene is named only where the DNA matches it firmly. Clone sizes are given selectively: once, few, many, or a class where the clone is expanded.

TRBV10-3	TRBJ1-4	.	.	CAISDVGEKLFF	TGTGCCATCAGTGACGTGGGTGAAAAACTGTTTTTT
TRBV25-1	TRBJ2-5	.	TRBD2	CASSELAGGTQYF	TGTGCCAGCAGTGAACTAGCGGGAGGGACCCAGTACTTC
TRBV19	TRBJ1-5	.	.	CASSIGAGRRPQHF	TGTGCCAGTAGTATTGGGGCAGGCCGTCGGCCCCAGCATTTT
TRBV15	TRBJ2-7	.	TRBD1	CATTPGQGDEQYF	TGTGCCACCACTCCCGGACAGGGGGACGAGCAGTACTTC
TRBV29-1	TRBJ2-1	.	.	CSVAIGGSYNEQFF	TGCAGCGTTGCCATTGGGGGATCCTACAATGAGCAGTTCTTC
TRBV10-3	TRBJ1-2	.	.	CAISELRVPGYAF	TGTGCCATCAGTGAGTTAAGGGTACCTGGCTACGCCTTC
TRBV12-3/TRBV12-4	TRBJ1-2	many	TRBD1	CASSFHGTEGYGYTF	TGTGCCAGCAGTTTCCATGGGACAGAGGGCTATGGCTACACCTTC
TRBV7-6	TRBJ1-3	.	.	CASSLRTANTIYF	TGTGCCAGCAGCTTACGTACGGCGAACACCATATATTTT
TRBV3-1	TRBJ1-1	many	.	CASRLGANTEAFF	TGTGCCAGTCGCTTGGGAGCGAACACTGAAGCTTTCTTT
TRBV24-1	TRBJ2-1	.	.	CATTGSSYNEQFF	TGTGCCACCACAGGGAGCTCCTACAATGAGCAGTTCTTC
TRBV2	TRBJ2-1	.	.	CASRGYNEQFF	TGTGCCAGCAGGGGTTACAATGAGCAGTTCTTC
TRBV12-3/TRBV12-4	TRBJ1-1	many	.	CASSFLPGLNTEAFF	TGTGCCAGCAGTTTTCTCCCAGGGCTGAACACTGAAGCTTTCTTT
TRBV20-1	TRBJ2-7	.	.	CSALTLGSYEQYF	TGCAGTGCCCTAACTCTTGGGTCCTACGAGCAGTACTTC
TRBV15	TRBJ1-5	.	.	CATSRQGSNQLQHF	TGTGCCACCAGCAGACAGGGTAGTAATCAGCTCCAGCATTTT
TRBV2	TRBJ1-2	.	.	CASSLPETGGYTF	TGTGCCAGTTCCCTTCCCGAGACGGGGGGCTACACCTTC
TRBV11-1	TRBJ1-2	.	.	CASSLGQGLYGYTF	TGTGCCAGCAGCTTAGGGCAGGGCCTCTATGGCTACACCTTC
TRBV24-1	TRBJ1-5	.	TRBD1	CATRTGLQPQHF	TGTGCCACCAGGACAGGGCTTCAGCCCCAGCATTTT
TRBV20-1	TRBJ2-3	.	TRBD1	CSARVGTASTDTQYF	TGCAGTGCTAGAGTGGGGACAGCTAGCACAGATACGCAGTATTTT
TRBV7-2	TRBJ1-2	.	TRBD1	CASSLTVTGAYGYTF	TGTGCCAGCAGCTTAACGGTGACAGGGGCCTATGGCTACACCTTC
TRBV19	TRBJ1-2	.	.	CASNTAEGYTF	TGTGCCAGTAATACGGCGGAGGGCTACACCTTC
TRBV14	TRBJ1-6	many	.	CASSQERGGGAENSPLHF	TGTGCCAGCAGCCAAGAGAGGGGGGGGGGCGCAGAGAATTCACCCCTCCACTTT
TRBV5-1	TRBJ1-1	.	TRBD1	CASSLADRRNTEAFF	TGCGCCAGCAGCCTCGCGGACAGGCGGAACACTGAAGCTTTCTTT
TRBV27	TRBJ2-5	.	TRBD2	CASRRTSGGKETQYF	TGTGCCAGCAGGAGGACTAGCGGGGGCAAAGAGACCCAGTACTTC
TRBV6-5	TRBJ2-2	few	TRBD2	CASSYSSGGNTGELFF	TGTGCCAGCAGTTACTCATCGGGGGGGAACACCGGGGAGCTGTTTTTT
TRBV7-2	TRBJ1-2	.	.	CASSLSGTTGYTF	TGTGCCAGCAGCTTATCCGGGACGACCGGCTACACCTTC
TRBV6-5	TRBJ1-1	.	TRBD1	CASSWPGGEAFF	TGTGCCAGCAGTTGGCCAGGGGGTGAAGCTTTCTTT
TRBV29-1	TRBJ2-3	.	.	CSVRSGAGTDTQYF	TGCAGCGTTCGCTCAGGGGCGGGCACAGATACGCAGTATTTT
TRBV28	TRBJ2-6	many	.	CASSPSPGGDGANVLTF	TGTGCCAGCAGTCCCTCCCCTGGAGGGGACGGGGCCAACGTCCTGACTTTC
TRBV2	TRBJ1-6	.	TRBD1	CASSPPGQGGSPLHF	TGTGCCAGCAGCCCCCCCGGACAGGGCGGCTCACCCCTCCACTTT
TRBV7-6	TRBJ2-5	few	.	CASSPPYRAETQYF	TGTGCCAGCTCACCACCGTACAGGGCGGAGACCCAGTACTTC
TRBV29-1	TRBJ1-1	.	.	CSLGSTEAFF	TGCAGCTTGGGGAGCACTGAAGCTTTCTTT
TRBV5-1	TRBJ1-1	many	TRBD1	CASSFESGGYTEAFF	TGCGCCAGCAGCTTCGAGTCAGGGGGCTACACTGAAGCTTTCTTT
TRBV12-3/TRBV12-4	TRBJ2-7	.	.	CASSGLDGYEQYF	TGTGCCAGCAGTGGGCTGGACGGGTACGAGCAGTACTTC
TRBV25-1	TRBJ2-1	.	TRBD2	CASSEAGGSYNEQFF	TGCGCCAGCAGTGAGGCGGGGGGATCCTACAATGAGCAGTTCTTC
TRBV25-1	TRBJ1-2	.	.	CASSEYVFGYGYTF	TGTGCCAGCAGTGAATACGTATTCGGCTATGGCTACACCTTC
TRBV9	TRBJ2-3	.	.	CASSSRASDTQYF	TGTGCCAGCAGCTCTCGGGCTAGCGATACGCAGTATTTT
TRBV11-2	TRBJ2-1	.	TRBD2	CASSLSVAGHEQFF	TGTGCCAGCAGCTTGTCGGTAGCGGGACATGAGCAGTTCTTC
TRBV29-1	TRBJ2-7	.	.	CSVEGVSSYEQYF	TGCAGCGTTGAGGGCGTGAGCTCCTACGAGCAGTACTTC
TRBV4-1	TRBJ1-2	many	.	CASSQGPSYGYTF	TGCGCCAGCAGCCAAGGCCCCTCATATGGCTACACCTTC
TRBV2	TRBJ2-3	.	.	CASTQPAGYTQYF	TGTGCCAGCACACAACCAGCTGGGTATACGCAGTATTTT
TRBV19	TRBJ1-5	medium-sized	TRBD1	CASSTGQDVAQPQHF	TGTGCCAGTAGCACGGGACAGGACGTTGCGCAGCCCCAGCATTTT
TRBV7-9	TRBJ1-3	many	.	CASNPGGDGNTIYF	TGTGCCAGCAACCCGGGGGGGGATGGAAACACCATATATTTT
TRBV2	TRBJ2-1	.	.	CASRRVLHEQFF	TGTGCCAGCAGGAGGGTTTTGCATGAGCAGTTCTTT
TRBV4-3	TRBJ1-1	.	.	CASSQEYMNTEAFF	TGCGCCAGCAGCCAAGAGTACATGAACACTGAAGCTTTCTTT
TRBV6-4	TRBJ1-5	.	.	CASKTNQPQHF	TGTGCCAGCAAGACCAATCAGCCCCAGCATTTT
TRBV28	TRBJ2-1	many	.	CASSIFNGRDNEQFF	TGTGCCAGCAGTATATTTAACGGACGGGACAATGAGCAGTTCTTC
TRBV11-2	TRBJ2-1	many	TRBD1	CASSLLRGTGVCNEQFF	TGTGCCAGCAGCTTACTCCGAGGGACAGGGGTTTGCAATGAGCAGTTCTTC
TRBV6-1	TRBJ2-7	few	TRBD1	CASRDTGGSYEQYF	TGTGCCAGCAGGGACACAGGGGGTTCCTACGAGCAGTACTTC
TRBV27	TRBJ2-2	.	.	CASSPRGPGELFF	TGTGCCAGCAGTCCCAGGGGCCCCGGGGAGCTGTTTTTT
TRBV10-2	TRBJ1-4	.	.	CASSVPGDEKLFF	TGCGCCAGCAGTGTCCCAGGGGATGAAAAACTGTTTTTT
TRBV11-2	TRBJ2-5	.	.	CASSLDPASQETQYF	TGTGCCAGCAGCTTAGATCCAGCTAGCCAAGAGACCCAGTACTTC
TRBV2	TRBJ2-3	.	TRBD2	CASRGGTSESTDTQYF	TGTGCCAGCAGGGGAGGGACTAGCGAGTCGACAGATACGCAGTATTTT